Sequencing of this TCR beta chain was carried out in a study of blood T cell repertoires in COVID-19. Study-level information: T cells, B-cell-depleted T cells, or PBMCs supplied cDNA or gDNA.

Germline V lookup: CDR1 SGHAT, CDR2 FQDESV (reference sequence). The ends lost 2 bases at V and 6 bases at J; junction bases unmatched: 8. The CDR3 runs 16 residues. The table came from immunoSEQ multiplex PCR; TCRdb's copy has only in-frame clones and leaves some out. The table shows 380,000 or so clones, with about 87% occurring only once. Among Cohort 3 donors, those recovered had two negative PCRs, clearance, or symptom resolution. The sequenced material came from PBMCs or T cells enriched from blood (not recorded which). The chain recombines TRBV11-1 with TRBJ2-1; 9 bases are a match to TRBD1. The clonotype was recovered from a man aged 25 to 45 who had recovered from COVID-19. CDR3 DNA: TGTGCCAGCAGCTTACGACCGGGACAGGGTCGCAATGAGCAGTTCTTC. This translates into CASSLRPGQGRNEQFF.